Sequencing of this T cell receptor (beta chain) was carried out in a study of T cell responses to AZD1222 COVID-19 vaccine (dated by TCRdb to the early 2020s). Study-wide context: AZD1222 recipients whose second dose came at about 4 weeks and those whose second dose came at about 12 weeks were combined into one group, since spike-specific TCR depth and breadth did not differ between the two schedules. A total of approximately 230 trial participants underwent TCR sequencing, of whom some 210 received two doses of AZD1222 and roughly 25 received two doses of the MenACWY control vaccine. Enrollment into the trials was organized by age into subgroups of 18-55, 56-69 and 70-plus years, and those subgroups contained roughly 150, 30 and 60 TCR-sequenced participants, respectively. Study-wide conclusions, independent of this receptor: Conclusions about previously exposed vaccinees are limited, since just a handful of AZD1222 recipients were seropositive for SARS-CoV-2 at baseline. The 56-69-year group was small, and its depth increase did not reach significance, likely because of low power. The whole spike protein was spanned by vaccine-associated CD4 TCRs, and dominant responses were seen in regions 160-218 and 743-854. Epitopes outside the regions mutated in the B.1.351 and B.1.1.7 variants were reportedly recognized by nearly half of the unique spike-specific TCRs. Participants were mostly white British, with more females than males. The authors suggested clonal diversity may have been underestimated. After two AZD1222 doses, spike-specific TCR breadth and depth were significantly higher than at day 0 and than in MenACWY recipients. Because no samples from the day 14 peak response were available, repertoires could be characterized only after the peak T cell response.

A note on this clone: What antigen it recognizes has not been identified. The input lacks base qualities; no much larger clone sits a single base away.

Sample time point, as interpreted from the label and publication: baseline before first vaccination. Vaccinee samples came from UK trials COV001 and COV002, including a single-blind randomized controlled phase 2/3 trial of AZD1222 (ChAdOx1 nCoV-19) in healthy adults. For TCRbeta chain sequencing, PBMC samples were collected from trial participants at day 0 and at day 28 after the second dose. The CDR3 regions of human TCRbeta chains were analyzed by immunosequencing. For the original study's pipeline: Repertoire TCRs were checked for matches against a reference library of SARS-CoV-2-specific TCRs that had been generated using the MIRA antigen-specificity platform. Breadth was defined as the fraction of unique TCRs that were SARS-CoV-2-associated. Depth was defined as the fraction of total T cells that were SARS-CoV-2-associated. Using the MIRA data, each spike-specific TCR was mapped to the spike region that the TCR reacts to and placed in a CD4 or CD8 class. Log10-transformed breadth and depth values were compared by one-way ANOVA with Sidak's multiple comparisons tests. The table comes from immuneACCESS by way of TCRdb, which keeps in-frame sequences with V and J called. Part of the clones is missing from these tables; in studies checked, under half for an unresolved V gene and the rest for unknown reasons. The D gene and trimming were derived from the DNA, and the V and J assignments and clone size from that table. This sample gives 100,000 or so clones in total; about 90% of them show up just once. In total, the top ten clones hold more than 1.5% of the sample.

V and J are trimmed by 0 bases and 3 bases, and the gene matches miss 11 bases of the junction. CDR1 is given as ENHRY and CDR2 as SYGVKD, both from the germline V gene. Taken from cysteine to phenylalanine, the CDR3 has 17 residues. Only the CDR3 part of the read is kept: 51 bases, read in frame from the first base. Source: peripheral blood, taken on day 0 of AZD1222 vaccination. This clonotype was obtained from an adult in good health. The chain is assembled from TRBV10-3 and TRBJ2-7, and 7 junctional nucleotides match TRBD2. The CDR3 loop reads CAISESREQRDLYEQYF. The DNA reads TGTGCCATCAGTGAGTCGAGAGAACAGCGGGATCTCTACGAGCAGTACTTC.